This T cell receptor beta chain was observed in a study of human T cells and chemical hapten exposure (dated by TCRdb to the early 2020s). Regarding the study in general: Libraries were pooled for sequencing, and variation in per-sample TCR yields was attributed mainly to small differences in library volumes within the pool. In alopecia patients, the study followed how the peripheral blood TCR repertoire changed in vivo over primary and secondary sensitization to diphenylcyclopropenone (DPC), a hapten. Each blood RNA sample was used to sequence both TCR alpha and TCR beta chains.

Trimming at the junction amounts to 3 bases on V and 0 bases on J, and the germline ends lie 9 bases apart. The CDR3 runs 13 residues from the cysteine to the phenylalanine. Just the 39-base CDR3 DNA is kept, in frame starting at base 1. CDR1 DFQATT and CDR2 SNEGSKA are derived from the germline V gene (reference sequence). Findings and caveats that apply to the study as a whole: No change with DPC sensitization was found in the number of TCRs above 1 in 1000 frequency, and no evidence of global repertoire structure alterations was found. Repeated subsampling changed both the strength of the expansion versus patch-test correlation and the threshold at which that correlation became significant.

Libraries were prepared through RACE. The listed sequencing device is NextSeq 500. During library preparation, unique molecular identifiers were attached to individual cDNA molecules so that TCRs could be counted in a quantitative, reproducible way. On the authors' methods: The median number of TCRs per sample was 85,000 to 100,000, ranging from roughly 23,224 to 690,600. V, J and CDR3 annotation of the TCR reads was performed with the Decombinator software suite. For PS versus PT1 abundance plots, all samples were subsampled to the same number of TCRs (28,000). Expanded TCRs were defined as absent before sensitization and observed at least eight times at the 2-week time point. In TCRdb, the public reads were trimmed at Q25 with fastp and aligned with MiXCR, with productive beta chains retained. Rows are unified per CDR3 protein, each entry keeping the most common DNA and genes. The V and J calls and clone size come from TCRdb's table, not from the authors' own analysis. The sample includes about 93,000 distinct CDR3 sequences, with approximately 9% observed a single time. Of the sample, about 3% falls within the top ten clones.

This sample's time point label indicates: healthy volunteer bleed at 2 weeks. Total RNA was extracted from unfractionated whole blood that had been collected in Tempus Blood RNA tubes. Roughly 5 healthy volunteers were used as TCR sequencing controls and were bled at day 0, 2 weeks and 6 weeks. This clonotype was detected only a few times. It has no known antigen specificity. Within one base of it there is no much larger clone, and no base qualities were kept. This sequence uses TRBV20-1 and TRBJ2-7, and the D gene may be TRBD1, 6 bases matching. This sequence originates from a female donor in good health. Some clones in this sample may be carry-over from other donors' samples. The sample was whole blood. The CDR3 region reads CSARGADSYEQYF. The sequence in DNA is TGCAGTGCTAGGGGGGCGGACTCCTACGAGCAGTACTTC.